This T cell receptor (beta chain) derives from a study of T cells expressing NK-cell markers. Turning to the study itself: Sorted CD3+CD56+NKG2C+, CD3+CD56+NKG2C- and CD3+CD56-NKG2C+ T cells provided the TCR beta repertoires. The study, taken as a whole, reports: Dominance of the CD3+CD56-NKG2C+ fraction by these clonotypes also held in a handful of donors. Expanded clones of NKG2C+ T cells had an unclear HCMV specificity. The dominant NKG2C+ clonotypes represented 1.0-7.0% of CD8+ T cells in five to seven donors.

For each CDR3 protein, TCRdb gives one entry from its re-call of the 5' RACE reads, without DNA. The listing contains fewer than 550,000 distinct CDR3 sequences. A remark on this clonotype: Its antigen remains unknown.

The CDR3 has 16 amino acids. CDR1 and CDR2 (germline): MNHEY, SVGAGI. The sequenced material came from blood T cells: a sorted CD56 or NKG2C T cell subset, CD4+ or CD8+ T cells, or bulk PBMC T cells (not recorded which). The sequence was collected from a woman between 45 and 65 years old in good health. The chain employs TRBV6-5 and TRBJ2-2; TCRdb designates TRBD1, a call that cannot be tested without DNA. CDR3 loop: CASSYSKDSWPGELFF.